A selection of T cell receptor beta chains follows, all from one sample in a study of blood T cell repertoires in COVID-19. Sequencing was performed with immunoSEQ multiplex PCR; in TCRdb, only in-frame clones are kept and a portion is missing. The data show approximately 400,000 clones, with approximately 88% seen just once and 10% to 15% held by the top ten. Sequenced sample: peripheral blood. Every receptor here comes from a woman aged 50 to 65 with COVID-19, enrolled during active disease. CDR3s include the opening cysteine and the closing phenylalanine or tryptophan. Each record gives: D gene, clone size, J gene, V gene, CDR3 DNA, CDR3 protein. D genes are given only for firm matches. Some rows have no size entry. The others give once, few or many, or a class for an expanded clone.

TRBD1 | NA | TRBJ1-2 | TRBV6-6 | TGTGCCAGCACTTACAGGGGGCGGAATGGCTACACCTTC | CASTYRGRNGYTF
NA | few | TRBJ1-3 | TRBV27 | TGTGCCAGCAGTTCGGGTCCTGGAAACACCATATATTTT | CASSSGPGNTIYF
NA | NA | TRBJ2-3 | TRBV28 | TGTGCCAGCAGTTGGGCAAATACGCAGTATTTT | CASSWANTQYF
NA | NA | TRBJ1-5 | TRBV27 | TGTGCCAGCAGTTTCCAAGCATATAGCAATCAGCCCCAGCATTTT | CASSFQAYSNQPQHF
TRBD1 | NA | TRBJ2-3 | TRBV19 | TGTGCCAGTAGCCGACAGGGGACCGCTAGCACAGATACGCAGTATTTT | CASSRQGTASTDTQYF
TRBD2 | NA | TRBJ2-2 | TRBV11-2 | TGTGCCAGCAGCGACCCTAGCGGGAACACCGGGGAGCTGTTTTTT | CASSDPSGNTGELFF
NA | NA | TRBJ2-5 | TRBV14 | TGTGCCAGCAGCCAAGAACTAAATCGTGGCCAGTACTTC | CASSQELNRGQYF
NA | NA | TRBJ1-1 | TRBV6-4 | TGTGCCAGCAGCCCGACCTTGGGAGCGAACACTGAAGCTTTCTTT | CASSPTLGANTEAFF
NA | NA | TRBJ1-5 | TRBV7-2 | TGTGCCAGCAGCTTTTCAGGAGGAAGCAATCAGCCCCAGCATTTT | CASSFSGGSNQPQHF
NA | once | TRBJ1-3 | TRBV19 | TGTGCCAGTAGTATTGGTGGCGGAGGAAACACCATATATTTT | CASSIGGGGNTIYF
TRBD2 | NA | TRBJ2-7 | TRBV18 | TGTGCCAGCTCACCCGGGACTAGCGGGGGATACGAGCAGTACTTC | CASSPGTSGGYEQYF
NA | NA | TRBJ2-3 | TRBV6-5 | TGTGCCACCTTCTTAGAACGGGATACGCAGTATTTT | CATFLERDTQYF
NA | NA | TRBJ1-4 | TRBV5-1 | TGCGCCAGCAGCTTGTTTCAGGGCCGGGAAAAACTGTTTTTT | CASSLFQGREKLFF
NA | NA | TRBJ1-1 | TRBV7-2 | TGTGCCAGCAGCTTCGGGTACTTGAACACTGAAGCTTTCTTT | CASSFGYLNTEAFF
NA | once | TRBJ1-1 | TRBV30 | TGTGCCGCTAGACTGATACCCACTGAAGCTTTCTTT | CAARLIPTEAFF
NA | NA | TRBJ1-1 | TRBV15 | TGTGCCACCAGCAGAGGTAGGGAGGTACCTGAAGCTTTCTTT | CATSRGREVPEAFF
NA | NA | TRBJ1-2 | TRBV30 | TGTGCCTGGAGTGGGGACTCCCATGCGGGCTACACCTTC | CAWSGDSHAGYTF
NA | NA | TRBJ1-2 | TRBV9 | TGTGCCAGCAGCGTAGCCCAAGGGGGGGTCAAGGGCTACACCTTC | CASSVAQGGVKGYTF
NA | few | TRBJ2-3 | TRBV6-4 | TGTGCCAGCAGTGCGACTAGCACAGATACGCAGTATTTT | CASSATSTDTQYF
NA | NA | TRBJ1-2 | TRBV4-1 | TGCGCCAGCAGCCAAGATAGGCAGGGAGGAGCCGATGGCTACACCTTC | CASSQDRQGGADGYTF